This TCR beta chain was sequenced for a study of blood T cells in healthy people across ages. There are 15 residues in the CDR3. With 0 bases clipped from V and 1 base from J, the junction kept 2 bases outside the gene matches. Germline CDR1 GTSNPN, CDR2 SVGIG (reference sequence). A second PCR, run for roughly 7 to 12 cycles, used a sample-barcoded 5' primer plus a J-beta primer mix. Tags on each cDNA molecule came from a template-switch adaptor with 12 random nucleotides. In TCRdb, the 5' RACE reads were re-called with MiXCR into one record per CDR3 protein. The sample includes hundreds of thousands of distinct CDR3 sequences, about 34% seen only once; the top ten take just over 15%. Broader study findings: Diversity was higher, and naive CD4+ cells more numerous, in long-lived donors than in aged donors.

This clonotype was found a few times. Its antigen is unknown. The gene calls are TRBV30 and TRBJ2-7; TRBD1 matches at 11 bases. The TCR comes from a woman older than 75 in good health. What was sequenced was blood. This CDR3 reads CAWSVGTGGSYEQYF. The CDR3 coding sequence is TGTGCCTGGAGTGTAGGGACAGGGGGGTCCTACGAGCAGTACTTC.